A selection of T cell receptor beta chains follows, all from one sample in a study of T cell changes during pregnancy in multiple sclerosis. Profiling relied on immunoSEQ multiplex PCR, and the TCRdb table lists in-frame clones only, not all of them. In the table there are some 64,000 clones, 90% to 95% of which are singletons. The sequencing used peripheral blood, collected after pregnancy. The receptors here all came from a female donor with multiple sclerosis, enrolled in a pregnancy study. CDR3s include the opening cysteine and the closing phenylalanine or tryptophan. The D gene is left open where the match is weak. Clone size is not always given. Where it is, it says once, few, many or a class for expanded clones.

clone_size,j_call,v_call,d_call,cdr3_nt,cdr3_aa
-,TRBJ2-5,TRBV9,-,TGTGCCAGCAGCCCGTGGGAGGAAGAGACCCAGTACTTC,CASSPWEEETQYF
-,TRBJ2-5,TRBV12-5,-,TGTGCTAGTGGACAGAATCAAGAGACCCAGTACTTC,CASGQNQETQYF
-,TRBJ2-1,TRBV5-6,-,TGTGCCAGCAGCTGGGGAGTGAATGAGCAGTTCTTC,CASSWGVNEQFF
-,TRBJ2-1,TRBV28,TRBD2,TGTGCCAGCAGTTCCTCCCTAGCGGGAGAGTATGAGCAGTTCTTC,CASSSSLAGEYEQFF
-,TRBJ2-7,TRBV25-1,TRBD2,TGTGCCAGCAGTGAGGGCGGGAGTCTCGACGAGCAGTACTTC,CASSEGGSLDEQYF
-,TRBJ1-5,TRBV18,TRBD1,TGTGCCAGCTCACAAGACAGGGCTGGATATAGCAATCAGCCCCAGCATTTT,CASSQDRAGYSNQPQHF
-,TRBJ2-1,TRBV5-4,TRBD2,TGTGCCAGCAGGGGGAGGGATGGGGAGCCCTACAATGAGCAGTTCTTC,CASRGRDGEPYNEQFF
-,TRBJ2-3,TRBV6-1,TRBD2,TGTGCCAGCACCGCGCAGGGACTAGCGGGGCATTTT,CASTAQGLAGHF
-,TRBJ2-3,TRBV2,TRBD2,TGTGCCACCCGGGTACTAGCGGGAGGGTCTAGCACAGATACGCAGTATTTT,CATRVLAGGSSTDTQYF
-,TRBJ1-1,TRBV6-5,-,TGTGCCAGCAGTTACAGGGGTCTGAACACTGAAGCTTTCTTT,CASSYRGLNTEAFF
-,TRBJ2-7,TRBV2,TRBD1,TGTGCCAGCAGTGGATTCGAGACAGGGGTCGAGCAGTACTTC,CASSGFETGVEQYF
-,TRBJ2-2,TRBV29-1,TRBD2,TGCAGCGTTACCGGGACTACTTCAGGGGAGCTGTTTTTT,CSVTGTTSGELFF
-,TRBJ1-5,TRBV29-1,-,TGCAGCGTTGAACAGGCCTCTGGGCCCCAGCATTTT,CSVEQASGPQHF
-,TRBJ2-7,TRBV5-1,TRBD1,TGCGCCAGCAGCTTGGGGGAGAGCCCGGGACAGGTCCCACCGGTCGACGAGCAGTACTTC,CASSLGESPGQVPPVDEQYF
-,TRBJ2-1,TRBV9,TRBD1,TGTGCCAGCAGCGTAGCGGGACAGGGTGAAAATGAGCAGTTCTTC,CASSVAGQGENEQFF
-,TRBJ1-3,TRBV30,-,TGTGCCTTAGACAGTTACTCTGGAAACACCATATATTTT,CALDSYSGNTIYF
-,TRBJ1-1,TRBV5-1,TRBD1,TGCGCCAGCAGCTTTCTCCCCCCGACAGGGGAGAACACTGAAGCTTTCTTT,CASSFLPPTGENTEAFF
once,TRBJ2-3,TRBV7-2,TRBD2,TGTGCCAGCAGCCCCAGACTAGCGGGAGTCGTAGATACGCAGTATTTT,CASSPRLAGVVDTQYF
-,TRBJ2-2,TRBV7-2,-,TGTGCCAGCAGCTTAACAGGGATCGCCGGGGAGCTGTTTTTT,CASSLTGIAGELFF
-,TRBJ1-5,TRBV25-1,-,TGTGCCAGCAGTGTCATCCAGGGGTCTCAGCCCCAGCATTTT,CASSVIQGSQPQHF
-,TRBJ2-7,TRBV19,-,TGTGCCAGTAGTCTCGGACGGGAAACCTACGAGCAGTACTTC,CASSLGRETYEQYF
-,TRBJ1-5,TRBV5-8,TRBD1,TGTGCCAGCAGCTGGCTCTCCGGGACAGGTAACCATCAGCCCCAGCATTTT,CASSWLSGTGNHQPQHF
-,TRBJ1-5,TRBV2,-,TGTGCCAGCAGTGAATCGGACAGAATTCAGCCCCAGCATTTT,CASSESDRIQPQHF
-,TRBJ2-2,TRBV19,TRBD2,TGTGCCAGTAGTGATCCTAGCGGGAACACCGGGGAGCTGTTTTTT,CASSDPSGNTGELFF
-,TRBJ2-7,TRBV5-6,-,TGTGCCAGCAGCTTCCAGGAATCCTACGAGCAGTACTTC,CASSFQESYEQYF
-,TRBJ1-1,TRBV9,-,TGTGCCAGCAGCGGGGGGCTTTCCCCTGAAGCTTTCTTT,CASSGGLSPEAFF
-,TRBJ1-4,TRBV6-1,-,TGTGCCAGCAGGAAGGGACACTCAACTAATGAAAAACTGTTTTTT,CASRKGHSTNEKLFF
-,TRBJ2-3,TRBV4-1,-,TGCGCCAGCAGCCAAGAGTCGGGGTCCACAGATACGCAGTATTTT,CASSQESGSTDTQYF
-,TRBJ2-5,TRBV27,-,TGTGCCAGCGATACCAAAGAGGGTTTGAAAGAGACCCAGTACTTC,CASDTKEGLKETQYF
-,TRBJ2-3,TRBV27,TRBD2,TGTGCCAGCAGTTTACAGGGACTAGCCACAGATACGCAGTATTTT,CASSLQGLATDTQYF
-,TRBJ2-3,TRBV4-2,TRBD2,TGTGCCAGCAGCCAGGGACTAGCGGGAGGAAGCACAGATACGCAGTATTTT,CASSQGLAGGSTDTQYF